The 20 T cell receptor beta chains below all came from one sample that was sequenced in a study of technical replicates of blood from several donors. The protocol was immunoSEQ multiplex PCR, while the TCRdb copy is restricted to in-frame clones and leaves out a portion. The repertoire has about 54,000 clones, 94% of them found once; the top ten carry about 0.22%. Sample: T cells isolated from PBMCs. The receptors were gathered from a human donor in good health.

A few counts support this clone. The genes are TRBV5-1 and TRBJ2-7; maybe TRBD2 (5 bases). CDR3 length: 13 amino acids. V lost 0 bases and J 3 bases, leaving 7 bases between the germline ends. Germline V gene lookup returns CDR1 SGHRS and CDR2 YFSETQ. The CDR3 region has the DNA TGCGCCAGCAGCTTGGTTACTAGCTACGAGCAGTACTTC. The encoded protein is CASSLVTSYEQYF.

The chain combines TRBV29-1 with TRBJ2-3, with a possible D match to TRBD1 (6 bases). V dropped 1 base and J dropped 3 bases, with 17 bases sitting between them. CDR1 and CDR2 from the germline V gene are SQVTM and ANQGSEA. CDR3 length: 16 residues. The CDR3 region is CSVEALLRGGTDTQYF. CDR3 coding DNA: TGCAGCGTTGAAGCCCTCCTCAGGGGTGGTACAGATACGCAGTATTTT.

This rearrangement joins TRBV6-5 to TRBJ1-1, with D possibly being TRBD1 (5 bases). Per the germline V gene, CDR1 is MNHEY and CDR2 is SVGAGI. V gave up 8 bases and J gave up 5 bases, with 15 bases separating them. The CDR3 spans 13 residues. The CDR3 is CASFRGDGTEAFF. The CDR3 DNA sequence: TGTGCCAGCTTTAGGGGCGACGGGACTGAAGCTTTCTTT.

The V gene is TRBV10-2, the J gene TRBJ2-7; possible D gene TRBD1, 5 bases. The CDR3 loop spans 14 amino acids. Germline V gene data show CDR1 as WSHSY and CDR2 as SAAADI. V was shortened by 8 bases and J by 0 bases, with 14 bases between the two germline ends. CDR3 in DNA: TGCGCCAGCGAAAATGACGGACACTCCTACGAGCAGTACTTC. This translates into CASENDGHSYEQYF.

J is TRBJ2-1 and V is TRBV14; 9 bases line up with TRBD1. The J segment lost 6 bases and the V segment lost 3 bases, leaving 12 bases of the junction unmatched. In germline, CDR1 is SGHDN, CDR2 FVKESK. This CDR3 is 17 amino acids long. The CDR3 sequence is CASSQYAGTGIINEQFF. The CDR3 DNA reads TGTGCCAGCAGCCAGTACGCCGGGACAGGGATTATCAATGAGCAGTTCTTC.

The chain couples TRBV12-5 to TRBJ1-5, with 8 positions matching TRBD1. Germline assignment: CDR1 LGHNT and CDR2 FRNRAP. There are 13 residues in the CDR3. V trimming: 6 bases; J trimming: 6 bases; junction bases outside the gene matches: 4. CDR3 sequence: CASGPGGGQPQHF. DNA of the CDR3: TGTGCTAGTGGCCCAGGGGGCGGTCAGCCCCAGCATTTT.

The chain links TRBV11-2 to TRBJ2-6; TRBD1 might be the D (6 bases). V dropped 2 bases and J dropped 0 bases, with 8 bases sitting between them. CDR1 is SGHAT and CDR2 is FQNNGV in the germline V gene. The CDR3 has 16 amino acids. This CDR3 reads CASSLTGNSGANVLTF. CDR3 bases: TGTGCCAGCAGCTTAACAGGGAACTCTGGGGCCAACGTCCTGACTTTC.

The J gene is TRBJ2-1, the V gene TRBV18; 7 bases fit TRBD2. Per germline, CDR1 KGHSH and CDR2 LQKENI. The CDR3 runs 16 residues. With V trimmed by 3 bases and J by 5 bases, 10 bases remained unmatched. CDR3 nucleotide sequence: TGTGCCAGCTCACCCATGGGAGCGGGGATAAACAATGAGCAGTTCTTC. Its protein product is CASSPMGAGINNEQFF.

The V and J genes are TRBV11-2 and TRBJ1-3, with TRBD1 matching over 8 bases. The CDR3 sequence is 14 residues long. After removal of 6 bases from V and 5 bases from J, the junction contained 6 bases not matched to a gene. Germline V gene sequence: CDR1 SGHAT, CDR2 FQNNGV. CDR3 DNA sequence: TGTGCCAGCAGATCGACAGGGGTCCGAAACACCATATATTTT. It translates to CASRSTGVRNTIYF.

The CDR3 DNA reads TGTGCCAGCAGCTTAGGGCGGACAGCGACTTCCACAGATACGCAGTATTTT. Residues: CASSLGRTATSTDTQYF. The chain uses TRBV11-3 and TRBJ2-3; possible D gene TRBD1, 6 bases. The CDR3 runs to 17 residues. CDR1 and CDR2 (germline): SGHNT, YENEEA. V dropped 1 base and J dropped 2 bases, with 16 bases sitting between them.

The V gene is TRBV28, the J gene TRBJ2-3; maybe TRBD2 (5 bases). The CDR3 has 16 residues. V lost 1 base to trimming and J lost 5 bases, with 16 bases between them. Looked up from germline, CDR1 is MDHEN and CDR2 is SYDVKM. CDR3 in amino acids: CASSLSSGKLRDTQYF. The CDR3 nucleotides read TGTGCCAGCAGTTTATCGTCGGGAAAACTTAGAGATACGCAGTATTTT.

The V and J genes are TRBV10-3 and TRBJ2-2; TRBD2 matches 9 bases. The trim removed 2 bases at V and 2 bases at J, leaving 6 bases unmatched. This CDR3 contains 17 residues. CDR1 ENHRY and CDR2 SYGVKD come from the germline V gene. This chain's CDR3 is CAISEPTSGFNTGELFF. The CDR3 region has the DNA TGTGCCATCAGTGAGCCCACTAGCGGGTTTAACACCGGGGAGCTGTTTTTT.

The V call is TRBV9, the J call TRBJ2-7; tentative D call: TRBD1 (6 bases). V lost 2 bases to trimming and J lost 12 bases, with 30 bases between them. The CDR3 is 17 amino acids. Germline CDR1 SGDLS, CDR2 YYNGEE. CDR3 sequence reads: CASSVIDGGASDSGLYF. The CDR3 DNA reads as TGTGCCAGCAGCGTTATCGATGGGGGCGCCTCTGATTCGGGTCTGTACTTC. The full variable domain, rest sourced from reference TRBV9 and TRBJ2-7, is DSGVTQTPKHLITATGQRVTLRCSPRSGDLSVYWYQQSLDQGLQFLIQYYNGEERAKGNILERFSAQQFPDLHSELNLSSLELGDSALYFCASSVIDGGASDSGLYFGPGTRLTVT.

The rearrangement uses TRBV29-1 and TRBJ2-3; 8 bases fit TRBD2. Germline-derived CDR1 and CDR2 are SQVTM and ANQGSEA. The CDR3 is 15 residues long. The V segment lost 7 bases and the J segment 0 bases; nucleotides outside the gene matches: 9. CDR3: CSATGGGFSTDTQYF. The DNA of the CDR3 is TGCAGCGCGACCGGGGGGGGGTTTAGCACAGATACGCAGTATTTT.

The J gene is TRBJ1-4, the V gene TRBV7-8; possible D gene TRBD1, 6 bases. Trimming shortened V by 5 bases and J by 0 bases, and 16 bases separated the two germline ends. Germline CDR1 and CDR2: SGHVS and FQNEAQ. This CDR3 has 17 residues. CDR3 DNA sequence: TGTGCCAGCAGCAGCAGGGGATTTTGGGCAACTAATGAAAAACTGTTTTTT. Protein sequence: CASSSRGFWATNEKLFF.

This clone was found a few times. The conserved phenylalanine or tryptophan is not found at the CDR3 terminus, so this likely reflects a read error. The DNA is left out, because the CDR3 cannot be placed on it with certainty; the CDR3 is given as TCRdb lists it. The V and J genes are TRBV20-1 and TRBJ1-1. CDR1 is DFQATT, CDR2 SNEGSKA, per germline (reference sequence). With termini counted, the CDR3 has 10 amino acids. The CDR3 here is CSAREKRGRL.

V is TRBV5-1 and J is TRBJ1-3; the match to TRBD1 covers 8 bases. V lost 4 bases, J lost 4 bases, and 13 bases stayed unmatched. CDR3 length equals 17 residues. Germline loops: CDR1 SGHRS, CDR2 YFSETQ. This CDR3 is CASSRFSDRGGGNTIYF. The CDR3 bases are TGCGCCAGCAGCCGGTTCTCTGACAGGGGAGGAGGAAACACCATATATTTT.

The chain recombines TRBV6-5 with TRBJ1-2; 8 nucleotides align to TRBD1. After removal of 10 bases from V and 4 bases from J, the junction contained 14 bases not matched to a gene. The germline V gene encodes CDR1 MNHEY and CDR2 SVGAGI. The CDR3 sequence is 15 residues long. The CDR3 bases are TGTGCCACCCTGGCTGGGCAGGGGGCATCCTATGGCTACACCTTC. Its protein is CATLAGQGASYGYTF.

The V call is TRBV9, the J call TRBJ2-2; 8 nucleotides line up with TRBD1. The V gene end was trimmed by 2 bases and the J gene end by 6 bases; junction bases not matched to a gene: 6. The germline V gene has CDR1 SGDLS and CDR2 YYNGEE. This CDR3 spans 15 amino acids. CDR3 sequence (DNA): TGTGCCAGCAGCGTCCGGGACAGGTCCCCCGGGGAGCTGTTTTTT. The encoded protein is CASSVRDRSPGELFF.

The V call is TRBV5-1, the J call TRBJ1-1; D is unclear. Per the germline V gene, CDR1 is SGHRS and CDR2 is YFSETQ. CDR3 length equals 17 residues. The V gene lost 0 bases and the J gene lost 0 bases, with 15 bases spanning the gap. The CDR3 protein is CASSLAVSTDMNTEAFF. The CDR3 nucleotides are TGCGCCAGCAGCTTGGCCGTTTCTACAGATATGAACACTGAAGCTTTCTTT.